These 10 T cell receptor beta chains originate from one sample sequenced in a study of CD8+ T cells in alopecia areata (dated by TCRdb to the late 2010s). Libraries were constructed by the immunoSEQ multiplex PCR assay. RNA was extracted from all samples and reverse transcribed into cDNA as template for TCR sequencing. TCRdb retrieved this table from immuneACCESS and kept in-frame rearrangements only. Not all clones are present; in checked studies, unresolved V genes account for under half, and no reason is known for the remainder. Present in this sample are under 15,000 clones, roughly 56% of which were seen just once. The ten largest clones represent roughly 13% of the sample. From alopecia areata patients, peripheral blood was collected along with lesional scalp punch biopsies. Sequenced material: skin. Receptors originate from a human donor with alopecia areata.

V gene TRBV7-6 combines with J gene TRBJ2-7, with D perhaps assigned TRBD1 or TRBD2 (5 bases each). This CDR3 spans 14 amino acids. Germline loops: CDR1 SGHVS, CDR2 FNYEAQ. The V end lost 5 bases, the J end lost 2 bases, and 13 bases lay between the germline ends. As DNA, the CDR3 is TGTGCCAGCAGCGAATCCCGGGGCCCCTACGAGCAGTACTTC. Amino acid sequence: CASSESRGPYEQYF. Full variable domain (outside the CDR3, taken from reference TRBV7-6 and TRBJ2-7): GAGVSQSPRYKVTKRGQDVALRCDPISGHVSLYWYRQALGQGPEFLTYFNYEAQQDKSGLPNDRFSAERPEGSISTLTIQRTEQRDSAMYRCASSESRGPYEQYFGPGTRLTVT.

This clone showed up just once. The genes are TRBV5-6 and TRBJ2-5, with D perhaps TRBD2 (5 bases). CDR1 is SGHDT, CDR2 YYEEEE, per germline. V was shortened by 3 bases and J by 5 bases, with 11 bases between the two germline ends. CDR3 length: 13 residues. The chain's CDR3 is CASSYLAVETQYF. The DNA of the CDR3 is TGTGCCAGCAGCTACCTAGCCGTGGAGACCCAGTACTTC.

The chain is built from TRBV2 and TRBJ1-5; D gene unclear. Germline V gene data show CDR1 as SNHLY and CDR2 as FYNNEI. V was cut by 7 bases and J by 0 bases, with 10 bases left in between. The CDR3 contains 14 residues. In DNA form, the CDR3 reads TGTGCCAGCAACAGCCCGCCTAGCAATCAGCCCCAGCATTTT. This gives the protein CASNSPPSNQPQHF.

The rearrangement links TRBV2 to TRBJ2-1; 7 nucleotides match TRBD2. Per germline, CDR1 SNHLY and CDR2 FYNNEI. The CDR3 consists of 14 residues. The V segment lost 6 bases and the J segment 2 bases; nucleotides outside the gene matches: 4. The CDR3, as DNA: TGTGCCAGCAGGACTAGCACCACCTACAATGAGCAGTTCTTC. Its translation: CASRTSTTYNEQFF.

The chain links TRBV10-3 to TRBJ2-1; the D gene is possibly TRBD1 (5 bases). Germline V gene data show CDR1 as ENHRY and CDR2 as SYGVKD. Trimming took off 11 bases at V and 6 bases at J, with 14 bases between the two ends. The CDR3 loop spans 12 amino acids. CDR3 amino acids: CAGAQYINEQFF. As DNA, the CDR3 is TGTGCCGGGGCCCAATATATCAATGAGCAGTTCTTC.

This chain uses TRBV5-6 with TRBJ2-7; the D call may be TRBD1 or TRBD2 (5 bases each). V dropped 4 bases and J dropped 0 bases, with 11 bases sitting between them. This CDR3 spans 14 amino acids. Germline V CDR1 and CDR2: SGHDT, YYEEEE. The CDR3 spells CASSGTGSSYEQYF. The CDR3 DNA sequence: TGTGCCAGCAGCGGGACCGGGTCCTCCTACGAGCAGTACTTC.

The rearrangement uses TRBV5-1 and TRBJ2-2; 9 bases align to TRBD2. V dropped 2 bases and J dropped 0; count of bases not matched to a gene: 2. Germline V CDR1 and CDR2: SGHRS, YFSETQ. The CDR3 spans 16 residues. CDR3 sequence (DNA): TGCGCCAGCAGCTTTAGCGGGGGAGCGAACACCGGGGAGCTGTTTTTT. The encoded protein is CASSFSGGANTGELFF.

This rearrangement joins TRBV18 to TRBJ1-1; possible D gene TRBD1, 6 bases. The ends were cut back, 8 bases at V and 1 base at J, with 20 bases in the middle. CDR1 and CDR2 (germline): KGHSH, LQKENI. The CDR3 is 16 residues long. The CDR3 sequence is CASSYGTTQRNTEAFF. For the CDR3, the DNA is TGTGCCAGCAGCTACGGGACAACTCAGAGGAACACTGAAGCTTTCTTT. Based on the CDR3 plus reference TRBV18 and TRBJ1-1, the full variable domain is NAGVMQNPRHLVRRRGQEARLRCSPMKGHSHVYWYRQLPEEGLKFMVYLQKENIIDESGMPKERFSAEFPKEGPSILRIQQVVRGDSAAYFCASSYGTTQRNTEAFFGQGTRLTVV.

This clone was observed a handful of times. An end of the junction differs from the germline gene, which may be a read error. The J gene is TRBJ2-7, the V gene TRBV6-1; D is unresolved. Germline CDR1 MNHNS, CDR2 SASEGT. CDR3 length equals 14 residues. As DNA, the CDR3 is TGTGCCATCAGTGAGTCCCTCGTAGCCTACGAGCAGTACTTC. Residues: CAISESLVAYEQYF.

V gene TRBV14 combines with J gene TRBJ2-7; D is undetermined. CDR1 and CDR2 from the germline V gene are SGHDN and FVKESK. Trimming shortened V by 4 bases and J by 4 bases, and 17 bases separated the two germline ends. CDR3 length: 15 amino acids. CDR3 sequence: CASSRAPIAGYEQYF. The DNA for the CDR3 is TGTGCCAGCAGCCGAGCCCCCATCGCCGGGTACGAGCAGTACTTC.